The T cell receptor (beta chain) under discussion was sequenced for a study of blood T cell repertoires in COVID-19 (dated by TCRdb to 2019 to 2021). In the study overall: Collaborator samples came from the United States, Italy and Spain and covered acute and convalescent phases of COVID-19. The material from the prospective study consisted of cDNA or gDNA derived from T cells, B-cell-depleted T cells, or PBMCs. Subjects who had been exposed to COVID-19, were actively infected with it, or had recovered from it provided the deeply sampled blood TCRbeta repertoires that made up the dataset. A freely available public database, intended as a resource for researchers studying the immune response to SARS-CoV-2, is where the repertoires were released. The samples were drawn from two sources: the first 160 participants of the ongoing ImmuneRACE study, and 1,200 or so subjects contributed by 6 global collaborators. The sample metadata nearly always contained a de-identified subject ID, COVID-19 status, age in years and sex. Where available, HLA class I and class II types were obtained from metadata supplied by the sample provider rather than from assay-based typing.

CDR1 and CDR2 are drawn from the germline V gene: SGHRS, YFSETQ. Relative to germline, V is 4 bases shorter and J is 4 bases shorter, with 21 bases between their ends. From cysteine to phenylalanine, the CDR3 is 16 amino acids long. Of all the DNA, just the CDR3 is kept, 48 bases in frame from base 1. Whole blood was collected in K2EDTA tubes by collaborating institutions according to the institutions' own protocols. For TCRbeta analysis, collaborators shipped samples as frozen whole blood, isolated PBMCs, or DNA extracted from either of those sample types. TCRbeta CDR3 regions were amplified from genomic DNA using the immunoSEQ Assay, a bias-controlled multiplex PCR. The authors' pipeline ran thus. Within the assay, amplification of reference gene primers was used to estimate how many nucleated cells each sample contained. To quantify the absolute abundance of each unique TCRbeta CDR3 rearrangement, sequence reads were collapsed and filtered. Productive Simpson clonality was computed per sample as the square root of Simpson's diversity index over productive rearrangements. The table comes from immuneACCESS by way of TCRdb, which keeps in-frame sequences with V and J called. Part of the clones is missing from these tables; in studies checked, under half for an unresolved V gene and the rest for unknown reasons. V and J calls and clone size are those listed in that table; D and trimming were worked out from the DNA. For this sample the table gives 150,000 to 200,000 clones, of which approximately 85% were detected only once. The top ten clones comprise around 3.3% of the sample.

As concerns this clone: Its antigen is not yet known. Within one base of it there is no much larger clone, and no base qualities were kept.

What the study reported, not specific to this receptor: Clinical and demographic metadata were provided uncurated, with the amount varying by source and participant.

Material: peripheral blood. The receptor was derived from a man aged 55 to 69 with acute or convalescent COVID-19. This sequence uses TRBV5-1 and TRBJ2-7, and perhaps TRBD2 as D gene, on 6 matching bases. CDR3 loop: CASSPLGGYKGYEQYF. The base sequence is TGCGCCAGCAGCCCTTTGGGGGGATATAAAGGGTACGAGCAGTACTTC.